This TCR beta chain was sequenced for a study of blood T cell repertoires in COVID-19. There are 17 residues in the CDR3. CDR1 and CDR2 (germline): LGHDT, YNNKEL (reference sequence). Trimming left V 5 bases short and J 1 base short, with 18 bases between. In the original processing: From reference gene primer amplification, estimates of nucleated cell counts were derived. The method was immunoSEQ multiplex PCR; TCRdb's version includes in-frame clones alone and lacks a portion of them. V, J and clone size were drawn from that table, and D and trimming were deduced from the DNA. The sample holds 150,000 to 200,000 clones; about 79% are singletons and the top ten take approximately 14%. This clone was detected once. Grouping used clinical history reported by participants in a survey and questionnaire.

The chain has TRBV3-1 (or the pseudogene TRBV3-2) and TRBJ1-3; D is ambiguous. Source material: PBMCs or T cells enriched from blood (not recorded which). The receptor was isolated from a man aged 50-60 years who had recovered from COVID-19. The CDR3 DNA reads as TGTGCCAGCAGCGTCTTTGGAGGGCTAATATCTGGAAACACCATATATTTT. Its translation: CASSVFGGLISGNTIYF.